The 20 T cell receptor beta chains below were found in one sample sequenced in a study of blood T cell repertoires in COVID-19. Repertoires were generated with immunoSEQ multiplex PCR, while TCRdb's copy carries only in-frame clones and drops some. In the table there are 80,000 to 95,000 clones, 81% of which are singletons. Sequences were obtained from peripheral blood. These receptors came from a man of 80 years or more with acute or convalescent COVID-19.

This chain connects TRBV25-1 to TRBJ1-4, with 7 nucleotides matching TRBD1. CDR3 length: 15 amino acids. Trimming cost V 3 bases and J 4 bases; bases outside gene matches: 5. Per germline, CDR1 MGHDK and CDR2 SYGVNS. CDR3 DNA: TGTGCCAGCAGTGATCCACAGGGGAGTAATGAAAAACTGTTTTTT. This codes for CASSDPQGSNEKLFF.

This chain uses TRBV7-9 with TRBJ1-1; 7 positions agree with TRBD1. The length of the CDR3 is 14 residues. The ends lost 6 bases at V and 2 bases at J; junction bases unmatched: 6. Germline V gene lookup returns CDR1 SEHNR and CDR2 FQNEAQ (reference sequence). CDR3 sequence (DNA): TGTGCCAGCAGACCCGGGACAGTTAACACTGAAGCTTTCTTT. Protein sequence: CASRPGTVNTEAFF.

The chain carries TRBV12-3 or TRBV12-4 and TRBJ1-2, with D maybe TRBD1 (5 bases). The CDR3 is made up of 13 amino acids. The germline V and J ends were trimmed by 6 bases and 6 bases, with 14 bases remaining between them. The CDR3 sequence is CASSNRDSDGYTF. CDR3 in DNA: TGTGCCAGCAGCAACCGGGACTCTGATGGCTACACCTTC.

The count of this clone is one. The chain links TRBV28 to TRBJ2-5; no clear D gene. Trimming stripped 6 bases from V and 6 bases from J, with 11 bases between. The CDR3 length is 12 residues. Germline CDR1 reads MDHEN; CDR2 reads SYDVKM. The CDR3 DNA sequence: TGTGCCAGCAGCCCCCCCGAGAAGACCCAGTACTTC. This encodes CASSPPEKTQYF.

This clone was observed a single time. For the CDR3, the DNA is TGTGCCAGTGGCGGGGCTGGAAACACCATATATTTT. Encoded protein: CASGGAGNTIYF. The chain joins TRBV14 to TRBJ1-3; D is unresolved. The germline gives CDR1 SGHDN, CDR2 FVKESK. V was trimmed by 9 bases and J by 2 bases, leaving 8 bases between them. The CDR3 consists of 12 residues.

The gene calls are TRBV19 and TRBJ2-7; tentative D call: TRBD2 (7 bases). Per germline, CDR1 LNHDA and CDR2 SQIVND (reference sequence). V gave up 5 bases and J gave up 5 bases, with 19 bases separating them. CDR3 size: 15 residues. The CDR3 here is CASSSRGGAENEQYF. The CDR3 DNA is TGTGCCAGTAGTTCTCGAGGGGGGGCTGAGAACGAGCAGTACTTC.

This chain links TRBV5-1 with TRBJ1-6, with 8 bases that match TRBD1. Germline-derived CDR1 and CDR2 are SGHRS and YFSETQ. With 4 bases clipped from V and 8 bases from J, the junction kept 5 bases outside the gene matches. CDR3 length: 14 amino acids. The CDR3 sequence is CASSADRGHSPLHF. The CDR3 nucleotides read TGCGCCAGCAGCGCCGACAGGGGTCATTCACCCCTCCACTTT. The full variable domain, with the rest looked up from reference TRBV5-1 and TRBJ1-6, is KAGVTQTPRYLIKTRGQQVTLSCSPISGHRSVSWYQQTPGQGLQFLFEYFSETQRNKGNFPGRFSGRQFSNSRSEMNVSTLELGDSALYLCASSADRGHSPLHFGNGTRLTVT.

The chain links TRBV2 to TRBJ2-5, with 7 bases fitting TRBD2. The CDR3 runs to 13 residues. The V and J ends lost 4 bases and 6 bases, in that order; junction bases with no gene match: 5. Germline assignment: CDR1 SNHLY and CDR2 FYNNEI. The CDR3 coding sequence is TGTGCCAGCAGTGGGGAGGGGCCGAAGACCCAGTACTTC. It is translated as CASSGEGPKTQYF.

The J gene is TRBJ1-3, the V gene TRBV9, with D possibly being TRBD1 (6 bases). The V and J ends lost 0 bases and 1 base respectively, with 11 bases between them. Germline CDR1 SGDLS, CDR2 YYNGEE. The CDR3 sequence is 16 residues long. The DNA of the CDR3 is TGTGCCAGCAGCGTAGAGGGGGAAACTTCTGGAAACACCATATATTTT. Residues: CASSVEGETSGNTIYF.

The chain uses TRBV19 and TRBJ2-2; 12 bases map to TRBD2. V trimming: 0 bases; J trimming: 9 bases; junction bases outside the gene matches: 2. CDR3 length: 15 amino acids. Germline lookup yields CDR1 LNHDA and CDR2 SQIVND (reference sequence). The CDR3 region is CASSIETSGSRELFF. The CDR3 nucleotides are TGTGCCAGTAGTATAGAGACTAGCGGGAGCAGGGAGCTGTTTTTT.

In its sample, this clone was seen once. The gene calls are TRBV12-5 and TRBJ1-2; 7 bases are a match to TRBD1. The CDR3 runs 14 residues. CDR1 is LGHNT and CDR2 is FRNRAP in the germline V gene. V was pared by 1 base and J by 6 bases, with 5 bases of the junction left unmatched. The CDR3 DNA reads TGTGCTAGTGGTTTGGGCGACAGGGTGAATGGCTACACCTTC. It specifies CASGLGDRVNGYTF.

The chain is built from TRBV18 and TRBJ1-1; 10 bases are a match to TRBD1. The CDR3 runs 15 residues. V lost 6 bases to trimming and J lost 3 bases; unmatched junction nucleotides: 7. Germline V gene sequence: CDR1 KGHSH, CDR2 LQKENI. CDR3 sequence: CASSATGGSDTEAFF. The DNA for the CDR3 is TGTGCCAGCTCTGCGACAGGGGGCAGTGACACTGAAGCTTTCTTT.

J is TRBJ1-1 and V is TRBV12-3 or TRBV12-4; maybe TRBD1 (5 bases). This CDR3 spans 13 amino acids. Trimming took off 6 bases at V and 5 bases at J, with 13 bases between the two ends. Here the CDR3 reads CASSPRKGTEAFF. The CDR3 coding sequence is TGTGCCAGCAGCCCCCGTAAGGGGACTGAAGCTTTCTTT.

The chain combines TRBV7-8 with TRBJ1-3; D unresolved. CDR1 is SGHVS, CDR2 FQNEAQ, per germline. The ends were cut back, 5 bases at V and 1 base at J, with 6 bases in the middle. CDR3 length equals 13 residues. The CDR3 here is CASSPQSGNTIYF. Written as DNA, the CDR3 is TGTGCCAGCAGCCCTCAGTCTGGAAACACCATATATTTT.

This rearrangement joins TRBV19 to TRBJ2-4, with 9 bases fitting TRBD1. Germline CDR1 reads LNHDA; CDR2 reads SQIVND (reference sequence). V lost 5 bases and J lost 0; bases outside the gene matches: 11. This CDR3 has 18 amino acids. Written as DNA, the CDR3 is TGTGCCAGTAGTCGTGGGACAGGGAAATCTCTAGCCAAAAACATTCAGTACTTC. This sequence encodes CASSRGTGKSLAKNIQYF.

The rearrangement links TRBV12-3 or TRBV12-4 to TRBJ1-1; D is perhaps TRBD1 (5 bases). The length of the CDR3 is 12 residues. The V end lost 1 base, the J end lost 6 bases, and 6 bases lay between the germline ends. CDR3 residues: CASSLGQSEAFF. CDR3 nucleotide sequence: TGTGCCAGCAGTTTAGGACAGTCTGAAGCTTTCTTT.

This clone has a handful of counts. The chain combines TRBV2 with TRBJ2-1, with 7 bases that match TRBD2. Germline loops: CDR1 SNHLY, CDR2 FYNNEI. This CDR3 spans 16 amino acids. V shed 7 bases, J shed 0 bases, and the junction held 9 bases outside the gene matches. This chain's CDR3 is CASNRAGSSSYNEQFF. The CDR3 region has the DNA TGTGCCAGCAACCGAGCGGGATCGAGCTCCTACAATGAGCAGTTCTTC.

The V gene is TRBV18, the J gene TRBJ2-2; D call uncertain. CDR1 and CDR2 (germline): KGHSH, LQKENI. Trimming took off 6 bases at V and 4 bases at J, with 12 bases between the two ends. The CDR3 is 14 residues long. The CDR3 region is CASSLMAVTGELFF. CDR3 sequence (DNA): TGTGCCAGCTCCCTGATGGCTGTCACCGGGGAGCTGTTTTTT.

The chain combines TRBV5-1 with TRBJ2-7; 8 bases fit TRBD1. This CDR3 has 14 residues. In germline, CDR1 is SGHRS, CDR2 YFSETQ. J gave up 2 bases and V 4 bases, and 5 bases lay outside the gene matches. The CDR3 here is CASSQDRDTYEQYF. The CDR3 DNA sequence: TGCGCCAGCAGCCAGGACAGGGATACCTACGAGCAGTACTTC.

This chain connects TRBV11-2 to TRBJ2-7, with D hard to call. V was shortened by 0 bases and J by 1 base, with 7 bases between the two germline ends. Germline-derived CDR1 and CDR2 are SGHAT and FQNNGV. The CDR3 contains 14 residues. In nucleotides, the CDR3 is TGTGCCAGCAGCTTAGAGCGGTCTTCCTACGAGCAGTACTTC. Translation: CASSLERSSYEQYF.